The T cell receptor (beta chain) under discussion was sequenced for a study of T cell responses to AZD1222 COVID-19 vaccine. Clones were read by immunoSEQ multiplex PCR, and TCRdb kept only the in-frame ones, dropping some. The sample records 75,000 to 95,000 clones, 88% being singletons. Only a few counts were recorded for this clone. Trimming cost V 3 bases and J 1 base; bases outside gene matches: 2. This CDR3 comprises 16 residues. Germline CDR1 and CDR2: SGHNT and YYREEE (reference sequence). The chain couples TRBV5-4 to TRBJ2-1; 12 positions match TRBD2. The sequenced sample was peripheral blood, obtained 28 days after the second dose of the MenACWY control vaccine. This clonotype originated in an adult who received the MenACWY meningococcal vaccine as a control. The CDR3 coding sequence is TGTGCCAGCAGCTCTAGCGGGGGGGAATCCTACAATGAGCAGTTCTTC. It is translated as CASSSSGGESYNEQFF.